This T cell receptor (beta chain) was retrieved from a study of shared T cell receptors in the human thymus. Sequencing used immunoSEQ multiplex PCR; TCRdb keeps in-frame clones, though not all of them. This sample has tens of thousands of clones; nearly 95% occur once, and the top ten carry less than 0.04%. Germline V gene sequence: CDR1 LGHNT, CDR2 FRNRAP. The CDR3 loop spans 13 amino acids. V lost 8 bases to trimming and J lost 8 bases; unmatched junction nucleotides: 3. The chain joins TRBV12-5 to TRBJ2-1; 13 bases match TRBD2. Sequencing input: thymocytes. This clonotype originated in a human donor. The CDR3 DNA reads TGTGCTAGTACTAGCGGGGGGGCCTATGAGCAGTTCTTC. Translation: CASTSGGAYEQFF.